These 30 T cell receptor beta chains share one sample of origin, sequenced in a study of graft-versus-host responses after intestinal transplantation. Sequencing was performed with immunoSEQ multiplex PCR; in TCRdb, only in-frame clones are kept and a portion is missing. The sample has more than 10,000 clones; approximately 32% are singletons. The specimen comprised alloreactive CD4+ T cells from a mixed lymphocyte reaction culture, sampled before transplantation. Subset specified: CFSE-low proliferating T cells sorted from approximately six-day pre-transplant mixed lymphocyte reaction (GvH or HvG direction). Receptors were obtained from a human patient who was an organ donor for intestinal transplantation.

This clone rates as medium-sized. V and J are TRBV18 and TRBJ1-1; a weak D match, TRBD1 (5 bases). V lost 6 bases and J lost 7, with 15 bases in between. The CDR3 totals 13 residues. The germline V gene has CDR1 KGHSH and CDR2 LQKENI. CDR3 coding DNA: TGTGCCAGCTCGCCGGGGGGGGATCTTGAAGCTTTCTTT. Amino acids: CASSPGGDLEAFF. Looking up the rest from reference TRBV18 and TRBJ1-1 gives the full variable domain: NAGVMQNPRHLVRRRGQEARLRCSPMKGHSHVYWYRQLPEEGLKFMVYLQKENIIDESGMPKERFSAEFPKEGPSILRIQQVVRGDSAAYFCASSPGGDLEAFFGQGTRLTVV.

This clone has just a few counts. The chain carries TRBV5-1 and TRBJ2-1; 12 bases fit TRBD2. V trimming: 0 bases; J trimming: 6 bases; junction bases outside the gene matches: 4. This CDR3 region has 16 residues. Germline V gene lookup returns CDR1 SGHRS and CDR2 YFSETQ. The CDR3 sequence: CASSLGSSGGANEQFF. The CDR3 DNA reads as TGCGCCAGCAGCTTGGGGTCTAGCGGGGGGGCCAATGAGCAGTTCTTC.

The chain recombines TRBV9 with TRBJ2-2; TRBD1 aligns across 9 bases. V shed 4 bases and J 4 bases; nucleotides not matched to a gene: 5. The CDR3 extends over 15 amino acids. From germline, CDR1 is SGDLS and CDR2 YYNGEE. The CDR3 region has the DNA TGTGCCAGCAGCCCGCGGGACAGGGCCACCGGGGAGCTGTTTTTT. Protein: CASSPRDRATGELFF.

The genes are TRBV9 and TRBJ2-3; a weak D match, TRBD2 (7 bases). CDR3 length: 16 amino acids. Germline values: CDR1 SGDLS, CDR2 YYNGEE. V dropped 4 bases and J dropped 4 bases, with 19 bases sitting between them. CDR3 coding DNA: TGTGCCAGCAGCCTACGGGGGGCAGGGGATTCAGATACGCAGTATTTT. Translating it yields CASSLRGAGDSDTQYF. The full variable domain, completed using reference TRBV9 and TRBJ2-3, is DSGVTQTPKHLITATGQRVTLRCSPRSGDLSVYWYQQSLDQGLQFLIQYYNGEERAKGNILERFSAQQFPDLHSELNLSSLELGDSALYFCASSLRGAGDSDTQYFGPGTRLTVL.

The chain has TRBV27 and TRBJ2-3; 7 positions agree with TRBD1. The CDR3 spans 16 residues. Germline V gene data show CDR1 as MNHEY and CDR2 as SMNVEV (reference sequence). J lost 4 bases, V lost 4 bases, and 11 bases had no gene match. The CDR3 DNA sequence: TGTGCCAGCAGTTCGGGACAGAGGGTACTATCAGATACGCAGTATTTT. Translated: CASSSGQRVLSDTQYF.

This clone was observed a few times. A much larger clone lies one base from this, so it may be a read error. V usage is TRBV5-1 and J usage is TRBJ2-2, with 10 bases identical to TRBD1. The junction had 4 bases not matched to a gene; V was cut back by 4 bases and J by 4 bases. Germline V gene data show CDR1 as SGHRS and CDR2 as YFSETQ. CDR3 length equals 15 residues. The CDR3 bases are TGCGCCAGCAGCCGCGACAGGGGGCGCACCGGGGAGCTGTTTTTT. Protein product: CASSRDRGRTGELFF.

This chain uses TRBV7-3 with TRBJ2-1, with a tentative D call TRBD1 (6 bases). V lost 2 bases and J lost 3, with 8 bases in between. The germline V gene has CDR1 SGHTA and CDR2 FQGTGA. The CDR3 totals 14 residues. CDR3 nucleotides: TGTGCCAGCAGCTTACAGGGGTACTACAATGAGCAGTTCTTC. Its translation is CASSLQGYYNEQFF.

This clone was observed a handful of times. The chain uses TRBV15 and TRBJ1-2; D is unclear. The CDR3 is made up of 13 amino acids. Germline V gene lookup returns CDR1 LNHNV and CDR2 YYDKDF (reference sequence). Trimming shortened V by 0 bases and J by 7 bases, and 9 bases separated the two germline ends. The CDR3: CATSREEGAGYTF. In DNA, the CDR3 is TGTGCCACCAGCAGAGAAGAGGGAGCTGGCTACACCTTC.

Relative to its sample, this clone is medium-sized. V gene TRBV7-2 combines with J gene TRBJ2-1; 8 nucleotides align to TRBD2. V dropped 4 bases and J dropped 10; count of bases not matched to a gene: 12. The germline V gene encodes CDR1 SGHTA and CDR2 FQGNSA. The CDR3 spans 15 residues. CDR3 sequence reads: CASSSSGLEPGEQFF. CDR3 in DNA: TGTGCCAGCAGCTCTTCGGGACTAGAGCCAGGGGAGCAGTTCTTC.

In its sample, this clone ranks as medium-sized. The gene calls are TRBV10-3 and TRBJ2-2; TRBD1 aligns across 9 bases. The CDR3 covers 14 residues. From germline, CDR1 is ENHRY and CDR2 SYGVKD. Trimming took 7 bases from V and 5 from J; bases not matched to a gene: 5. The CDR3 sequence: CAITGQGWTGELFF. The CDR3 bases are TGTGCCATCACCGGACAGGGGTGGACCGGGGAGCTGTTTTTT.

This clone is labeled as medium-sized. The CDR3 nucleotides read TGTGCCAGCAGTTACCTCCCCCAAGAGACCCAGTACTTC. It codes for CASSYLPQETQYF. This sequence joins TRBV6-6 and TRBJ2-5; D is ambiguous. V gave up 2 bases and J gave up 1 base, with 5 bases separating them. Germline V gene sequence: CDR1 MNHNY, CDR2 SVGAGI (reference sequence). This CDR3 has 13 amino acids.

The J gene is TRBJ2-5, the V gene TRBV7-2; the match to TRBD1 covers 9 bases. The germline CDR1 and CDR2 sequences are SGHTA and FQGNSA. V lost 4 bases, J lost 4 bases, and 1 base stayed unmatched. The CDR3 contains 13 residues. CDR3 DNA sequence: TGTGCCAGCAGCTCGGACAGGGGAGAGACCCAGTACTTC. Protein sequence: CASSSDRGETQYF.

This clone is deemed medium-sized. The gene calls are TRBV6-4 and TRBJ2-1; tentative D call: TRBD2 (6 bases). Germline CDR1 reads MRHNA; CDR2 reads SNTAGT. The V gene lost 7 bases and the J gene lost 0 bases, with 10 bases spanning the gap. CDR3 length: 14 residues. The CDR3 reads CASTRGTSYNEQFF. CDR3 DNA: TGTGCCAGCACGCGGGGAACCTCCTACAATGAGCAGTTCTTC.

This chain uses TRBV9 with TRBJ2-6, with 7 bases aligning to TRBD2. Germline V CDR1 and CDR2: SGDLS, YYNGEE. V dropped 6 bases and J dropped 5; count of bases not matched to a gene: 2. The CDR3 has 13 residues. This CDR3 is CASTGGWANVLTF. CDR3 in DNA: TGTGCCAGCACCGGGGGGTGGGCCAACGTCCTGACTTTC.

The CDR3 loop reads CASTPDRDFRYTEAFF. The DNA for the CDR3 is TGTGCCAGCACCCCGGACAGGGACTTCAGGTACACTGAAGCTTTCTTT. The chain has TRBV9 and TRBJ1-1; 8 bases match TRBD1. This CDR3 has 16 amino acids. Trimming removed 6 bases from V and 3 bases from J; junction bases left unmatched: 13. The germline gives CDR1 SGDLS, CDR2 YYNGEE.

This chain links TRBV28 with TRBJ1-2, with 9 bases matching TRBD1. Germline V gene sequence: CDR1 MDHEN, CDR2 SYDVKM. Trimming took 7 bases from V and 8 from J; bases not matched to a gene: 20. There are 17 residues in the CDR3. This CDR3 reads CASNLSPGQGVSIGYTF. CDR3 nucleotides: TGTGCCAGCAACCTATCACCGGGACAGGGAGTGAGTATCGGCTACACCTTC.

V and J are TRBV4-2 and TRBJ1-1; D gene unclear. Per germline, CDR1 LGHNA and CDR2 YNFKEQ. This CDR3 is built from 13 residues. The V gene lost 4 bases and the J gene lost 7 bases, with 13 bases spanning the gap. CDR3 sequence (DNA): TGTGCCAGCAGCCTCTTGGTGGGGAGTGAAGCTTTCTTT. It codes for CASSLLVGSEAFF.

A few counts support this clone. This chain links TRBV1 with TRBJ2-5; TRBD2 reflects the table's D call only, with no check against the DNA. TRBV1 is flagged as a pseudogene. The CDR3 loop spans 15 amino acids. CDR3 sequence: CTSSQLAGGQETQYF. In nucleotides, the CDR3 is TGCACCAGCAGCCAGTTAGCGGGGGGGCAAGAGACCCAGTACTTC.

The CDR3 spells CASSPGQNYGYTF. CDR3 nucleotides: TGTGCCAGCTCACCAGGACAGAACTATGGCTACACCTTC. The V gene is TRBV18, the J gene TRBJ1-2; a possible D gene is TRBD1 (6 bases). Germline V gives CDR1 KGHSH, CDR2 LQKENI. V lost 2 bases and J 2 bases, leaving 6 bases between the germline ends. The CDR3 has 13 residues.

This chain connects TRBV27 to TRBJ2-2; D remains ambiguous. Trimming stripped 6 bases from V and 1 base from J, with 3 bases between. From germline, CDR1 is MNHEY and CDR2 SMNVEV (reference sequence). The length of the CDR3 is 12 residues. The CDR3 DNA is TGTGCCAGCAGGAGGAACACCGGGGAGCTGTTTTTT. It yields the protein CASRRNTGELFF.

This clone was seen a handful of times. The chain uses TRBV7-2 and TRBJ1-1; D gene uncertain. CDR1 is SGHTA, CDR2 FQGNSA, per germline. The CDR3 is 12 amino acids. V dropped 3 bases and J dropped 1 base, with 3 bases sitting between them. Here the CDR3 reads CASSFRNTEAFF. The CDR3 bases are TGTGCCAGCAGCTTCCGGAACACTGAAGCTTTCTTT.

This clone was picked up a small number of times. The rearrangement uses TRBV7-9 and TRBJ2-7; D perhaps matches TRBD1 (6 bases). This CDR3 has 15 amino acids. Germline lookup yields CDR1 SEHNR and CDR2 FQNEAQ (reference sequence). V was pared by 1 base and J by 6 bases, with 16 bases between. CDR3 sequence: CASSLGLSGALEQYF. CDR3 sequence (DNA): TGTGCCAGCAGCTTAGGTCTCTCAGGGGCCCTCGAGCAGTACTTC.

The chain couples TRBV6-1 to TRBJ1-1; a weak D match, TRBD1 (5 bases). This CDR3 has 12 residues. The germline V gene has CDR1 MNHNS and CDR2 SASEGT. Trimming took off 2 bases at V and 10 bases at J, with 11 bases between the two ends. CDR3 protein: CASSEIGGIAFF. The CDR3 DNA is TGTGCCAGCAGTGAAATCGGGGGAATAGCTTTCTTT.

The CDR3 here is CASSQDEGRNSPLHF. The CDR3 nucleotides read TGTGCCAGCAGCCAAGATGAGGGGAGGAATTCACCCCTCCACTTT. The chain combines TRBV4-2 with TRBJ1-6, with D possibly TRBD1 on 5 matching bases. Germline V gene sequence: CDR1 LGHNA, CDR2 YNFKEQ. The CDR3 totals 15 residues. Trimming removed 0 bases from V and 7 bases from J, with 10 bases in between.

The chain joins TRBV4-1 to TRBJ1-1; 11 bases are a match to TRBD1. Germline V gives CDR1 MGHRA, CDR2 YSYEKL. This CDR3 is 15 amino acids long. V lost 4 bases to trimming and J lost 5 bases; unmatched junction nucleotides: 6. The chain's CDR3 is CASSPRTGGRTEAFF. CDR3 nucleotide sequence: TGCGCCAGCAGCCCACGGACAGGGGGCCGGACTGAAGCTTTCTTT.

This clone was counted between two and nine times. This chain uses TRBV5-4 with TRBJ2-3, with D unclear. Germline V gives CDR1 SGHNT, CDR2 YYREEE (reference sequence). Trimming removed 5 bases at V and 4 bases at J, with 14 bases between. This CDR3 spans 14 amino acids. The CDR3 reads CASRVRVSSDTQYF. In DNA form, the CDR3 reads TGTGCCAGCAGAGTTCGAGTTTCCTCAGATACGCAGTATTTT.

This clone was counted between two and nine times. The chain has TRBV7-2 and TRBJ2-3; the match to TRBD2 covers 9 bases. V gave up 3 bases and J gave up 9 bases; unmatched junction bases: 10. Looked up from germline, CDR1 is SGHTA and CDR2 is FQGNSA. The CDR3 extends over 15 amino acids. The DNA for the CDR3 is TGTGCCAGCAGCTTTGGGCGCGGGGGGGCCCGGACGCAGTATTTT. As protein: CASSFGRGGARTQYF.

This clone is medium-sized (0.01 to 0.1%). The rearrangement joins TRBV19 to TRBJ1-6; 8 positions match TRBD1. Germline V gives CDR1 LNHDA, CDR2 SQIVND (reference sequence). The J segment lost 10 bases and the V segment lost 4 bases, leaving 6 bases of the junction unmatched. This CDR3 contains 14 residues. The CDR3 DNA follows: TGTGCCAGTAGTAGCCAGGGGGCAAGATCACCCCTCCACTTT. Its protein product is CASSSQGARSPLHF.

Here the CDR3 DNA reads TGCGCCAGCAGTCAATCACACGTTCTTATCCCGGGACAGACCTCCCTCATGAACACTGAAGCTTTCTTT. Its translation is CASSQSHVLIPGQTSLMNTEAFF. The chain links TRBV23-1 to TRBJ1-1; 7 bases are a match to TRBD1. TRBV23-1 is recorded as an ORF, its role being uncertain. Trimming took 0 bases from V and 0 from J; bases not matched to a gene: 25. The CDR3 contains 23 residues.

This clone occurred a few times. V is TRBV14 and J is TRBJ1-2; the D gene is possibly TRBD1 (6 bases). Per the germline V gene, CDR1 is SGHDN and CDR2 is FVKESK. CDR3 length: 13 amino acids. V dropped 5 bases and J dropped 2 bases, with 9 bases sitting between them. The CDR3 DNA reads as TGTGCCAGCAGCTACGACAGGAACTATGGCTACACCTTC. It codes for CASSYDRNYGYTF.